This record concerns one T cell receptor beta chain sequence. The source of the sample is a study of T cells in Graves' hyperthyroidism and ophthalmopathy. Researchers amplified the TCR beta CDR3 regions from RNA transcripts. HTBI primers drove first-round RT-PCR of the TCR CDR3. TCRdb reprocessed the multiplex PCR reads via MiXCR and lists one record per CDR3 protein. The table includes roughly 300,000 distinct CDR3 sequences, roughly a fifth detected once. The germline V and J ends were trimmed by 0 bases and 1 base, with 6 bases remaining between them. The CDR3 sequence is 13 residues long. Germline V gives CDR1 GTSNPN, CDR2 SVGIG (reference sequence).

The receptor comes from a woman in her 50s with Graves' hyperthyroidism. Source material: blood. The chain is built from TRBV30 and TRBJ1-1; D remains unclear. This CDR3 is CAWSVVGNTEAFF. CDR3 sequence (DNA): TGTGCCTGGAGTGTCGTAGGGAACACTGAAGCTTTCTTT.